This T cell receptor beta chain was captured by sequencing in a study of T-cell reconstitution after alpha-beta-depleted transplantation in children. The authors prepared the TCRbeta library with unique molecular identifiers. TCRdb fed the PCR reads into MiXCR, producing one record per CDR3 protein. The data hold 240,000 or so distinct CDR3 sequences, with around 13% observed a single time. This clonotype appeared many times. The germline CDR1 and CDR2 sequences are MNHEY and SMNVEV (reference sequence). The CDR3 has 16 amino acids. Trimming cost V 2 bases and J 6 bases; bases outside gene matches: 8.

The source material was PBMCs from the stem cell graft donor, sampled from the stem cell graft. The source of this sequence is a human donor who donated a stem cell graft to a child with acute lymphoblastic leukemia. This sequence joins TRBV27 and TRBJ2-7; TRBD2 matches at 12 bases. The chain's CDR3 is CASSLGLAGRWREQYF. DNA of the CDR3: TGTGCCAGCAGTTTAGGACTAGCGGGACGTTGGCGCGAGCAGTACTTC.